The sequence of this T cell receptor beta chain was determined in a study of CXCR3-negative and CXCR3-positive naive CD8 T cells. Findings and caveats of the study: Naive subsets did not differ in surface CD5, and TRB CDR3 properties served to infer TCR strength. The study found comparably high diversity in both naive subsets and much lower diversity in memory CD8+ cells.

The length of the CDR3 is 16 residues. CDR1 is MNHEY, CDR2 SVGEGT, per germline. By frequency, this clonotype is medium-sized. Its antigen is currently unknown. cDNA libraries for TRB were generated by 5' RACE incorporating UMI labels. One entry per CDR3 protein, without DNA, is what TCRdb gives after re-calling the 5' RACE reads. This listing includes some 39,000 distinct CDR3 sequences. The J gene is TRBJ2-3, the V gene TRBV6-2 or TRBV6-3. Material: naive CXCR3- CD8+ T cells from blood. Subset noted: CD45RO-CCR7+CD27+CD95- naive CD8+ T cells lacking CXCR3 (TNR3-). The TCR originated in a human donor in good health. Some clones in this sample may be carry-over from other donors' samples. CDR3 loop: CASRHSLGGSTDTQYF.